What follows are 14 T cell receptor beta chains derived from one specimen sequenced in a study of Ad26.COV2.S vaccination and SARS-CoV-2 variants. This table comes from immunoSEQ multiplex PCR, and its TCRdb copy is limited to in-frame clones, with some not included. The sample carries about 480,000 clones, around nine tenths recorded once. The treatment was: 15 to 20 received Ad26.COV2.S at low or high dose, single or two shots; about 5 received placebo; per-sample allocation not given. On day 63 after the first injection, vaccine and placebo recipients gave samples. The source material was peripheral blood, sampled in a trial of Ad26.COV2.S vaccine versus placebo. These TCRs come from a person aged 18-65 years who received the Ad26.COV2.S COVID-19 vaccine or a placebo.

The count of this clone is one. The chain couples TRBV7-2 to TRBJ1-6; maybe TRBD1 (5 bases). Trimming removed 1 base from V and 5 bases from J, with 6 bases in between. CDR1 is SGHTA, CDR2 FQGNSA, per germline. This CDR3 has 14 amino acids. CDR3 in DNA: TGTGCCAGCAGCTTAGGAGGGGATAATTCACCCCTCCACTTT. This translates into CASSLGGDNSPLHF.

The chain has TRBV24-1 and TRBJ2-3; 10 positions agree with TRBD1. The CDR3 is 17 residues long. Germline V gene sequence: CDR1 KGHDR, CDR2 SFDVKD. V trimming: 7 bases; J trimming: 0 bases; junction bases outside the gene matches: 9. CDR3 region: CATSWTGGTTSTDTQYF. The CDR3 DNA reads as TGTGCCACCAGCTGGACAGGGGGAACTACTAGCACAGATACGCAGTATTTT.

This chain links TRBV5-6 with TRBJ1-1; D gene unclear. The CDR3 totals 13 residues. The germline V and J ends were trimmed by 0 bases and 6 bases, with 9 bases remaining between them. The germline CDR1 and CDR2 sequences are SGHDT and YYEEEE. CDR3 nucleotides: TGTGCCAGCAGCTTGGGGGGTATGGCTGAAGCTTTCTTT. This codes for CASSLGGMAEAFF. The complete variable domain, with remaining parts taken from reference TRBV5-6 and TRBJ1-1, reads DAGVTQSPTHLIKTRGQQVTLRCSPKSGHDTVSWYQQALGQGPQFIFQYYEEEERQRGNFPDRFSGHQFPNYSSELNVNALLLGDSALYLCASSLGGMAEAFFGQGTRLTVV.

The chain recombines TRBV5-4 with TRBJ2-4; the D gene is possibly TRBD1 (6 bases). V lost 2 bases to trimming and J lost 7 bases, with 16 bases between them. Looked up from germline, CDR1 is SGHNT and CDR2 is YYREEE (reference sequence). The CDR3 has 15 residues. The DNA for the CDR3 is TGTGCCAGCAGCTTAGGAACAGGGAATCCCAACATTCAGTACTTC. It codes for CASSLGTGNPNIQYF.

The chain joins TRBV2 to TRBJ2-3; TRBD1 matches 7 bases. From germline, CDR1 is SNHLY and CDR2 FYNNEI. This CDR3 contains 12 residues. V gave up 9 bases and J gave up 10 bases; unmatched junction bases: 10. As DNA, the CDR3 is TGTGCCAGTACAGGGGTCCCACCTTCGCAGTATTTT. This codes for CASTGVPPSQYF.

The sample holds one count of this clone. The chain couples TRBV7-4 to TRBJ2-4; TRBD2 is a possible D gene (7 bases). Trimming cost V 7 bases and J 4 bases, with 14 bases left between them. The CDR3 has 14 residues. Germline loops: CDR1 SGHVT, CDR2 SQSDAQ. The CDR3 nucleotides read TGTGCCAGCACCCAGCGGGACACTAAAAACATTCAGTACTTC. It codes for CASTQRDTKNIQYF. The full variable domain, completed using reference TRBV7-4 and TRBJ2-4, is GAGVSQSPRYKVAKRGRDVALRCDSISGHVTLYWYRQTLGQGSEVLTYSQSDAQRDKSGRPSGRFSAERPERSVSTLKIQRTEQGDSAVYLCASTQRDTKNIQYFGAGTRLSVL.

The chain recombines TRBV5-4 with TRBJ2-3; D call uncertain. Trimming took 0 bases from V and 3 from J, leaving 11 bases between them. This CDR3 has 15 residues. Germline loops: CDR1 SGHNT, CDR2 YYREEE (reference sequence). CDR3 nucleotides: TGTGCCAGCAGCTTGGTTTCTTTCGCGACAGATACGCAGTATTTT. Protein: CASSLVSFATDTQYF. The complete variable domain, with remaining parts taken from reference TRBV5-4 and TRBJ2-3, reads ETGVTQSPTHLIKTRGQQVTLRCSSQSGHNTVSWYQQALGQGPQFIFQYYREEENGRGNFPPRFSGLQFPNYSSELNVNALELDDSALYLCASSLVSFATDTQYFGPGTRLTVL.

V gene TRBV19 combines with J gene TRBJ2-3, with D unresolved. CDR1 and CDR2 from the germline V gene are LNHDA and SQIVND (reference sequence). The CDR3 has 15 amino acids. Trimming stripped 9 bases from V and 0 bases from J, with 16 bases between. CDR3 DNA: TGTGCCAGCCGTCCGGCGGCAGTAAGCACAGATACGCAGTATTTT. It specifies CASRPAAVSTDTQYF. The full variable domain, completed using reference TRBV19 and TRBJ2-3, is DGGITQSPKYLFRKEGQNVTLSCEQNLNHDAMYWYRQDPGQGLRLIYYSQIVNDFQKGDIAEGYSVSREKKESFPLTVTSAQKNPTAFYLCASRPAAVSTDTQYFGPGTRLTVL.

The V call is TRBV5-6, the J call TRBJ2-1; 7 bases are shared with TRBD2. Germline lookup yields CDR1 SGHDT and CDR2 YYEEEE. V was pared by 1 base and J by 7 bases, with 5 bases of the junction left unmatched. There are 14 residues in the CDR3. The CDR3 loop is CASSLIGRGNEQFF. DNA of the CDR3: TGTGCCAGCAGCTTGATAGGGCGGGGGAATGAGCAGTTCTTC. Full variable domain (missing parts from reference TRBV5-6 and TRBJ2-1): DAGVTQSPTHLIKTRGQQVTLRCSPKSGHDTVSWYQQALGQGPQFIFQYYEEEERQRGNFPDRFSGHQFPNYSSELNVNALLLGDSALYLCASSLIGRGNEQFFGPGTRLTVL.

This chain links TRBV3-1 (or the pseudogene TRBV3-2) with TRBJ2-3; weak D call: TRBD1 (6 bases). In germline, CDR1 is LGHDT, CDR2 YNNKEL (reference sequence). This CDR3 is built from 15 residues. Trimming shortened V by 7 bases and J by 2 bases, and 16 bases separated the two germline ends. CDR3 nucleotides: TGTGCCAGCACGTCGAGGGGGTTCAACACAGATACGCAGTATTTT. It yields the protein CASTSRGFNTDTQYF.

The V call is TRBV7-2, the J call TRBJ2-2; 11 nucleotides match TRBD2. The CDR3 length is 17 residues. The germline CDR1 and CDR2 sequences are SGHTA and FQGNSA. The J segment lost 5 bases and the V segment lost 4 bases, leaving 9 bases of the junction unmatched. CDR3 nucleotides: TGTGCCAGCAGCTGGACCCTACTAGCGGGAGTTACCGGGGAGCTGTTTTTT. Protein product: CASSWTLLAGVTGELFF.

The chain is built from TRBV19 and TRBJ1-1, with 8 bases matching TRBD1. Germline CDR1 reads LNHDA; CDR2 reads SQIVND (reference sequence). This CDR3 comprises 15 residues. V was pared by 7 bases and J by 3 bases, with 10 bases of the junction left unmatched. In DNA form, the CDR3 reads TGTGCCAGTACCACAGGGGGAACCGCGCACACTGAAGCTTTCTTT. Its translation is CASTTGGTAHTEAFF. Using reference TRBV19 and TRBJ1-1 for the parts outside the CDR3, the full variable domain is DGGITQSPKYLFRKEGQNVTLSCEQNLNHDAMYWYRQDPGQGLRLIYYSQIVNDFQKGDIAEGYSVSREKKESFPLTVTSAQKNPTAFYLCASTTGGTAHTEAFFGQGTRLTVV.

The V and J genes are TRBV6-2 or TRBV6-3 and TRBJ1-1; possibly TRBD1 for D (6 bases). Trimming pared 5 bases from V and 10 bases from J, leaving 20 bases between. Germline assignment: CDR1 MNHEY and CDR2 SVGEGT. CDR3 size: 14 residues. The CDR3 DNA sequence: TGTGCCAGCAGTCCGTCGGGAACTTCAGGGGCAGCTTTCTTT. Amino acids: CASSPSGTSGAAFF.

The V gene is TRBV7-9, the J gene TRBJ1-3; perhaps TRBD1 as D (6 bases). This CDR3 has 13 amino acids. Trimming took 11 bases from V and 0 from J, leaving 11 bases between them. Germline CDR1 reads SEHNR; CDR2 reads FQNEAQ (reference sequence). The CDR3 here is CAARTVSGNTIYF. The CDR3 nucleotides read TGTGCCGCCAGGACAGTCTCTGGAAACACCATATATTTT.